Each of the 18 T cell receptor beta chains below was sequenced from the same sample in a study of CD8+ T cells in alopecia areata. Documented treatment: oral pan-JAK inhibitor, 5-10 mg twice daily. Investigators isolated RNA and reverse transcribed it into cDNA to act as the sequencing template. The table came from immunoSEQ multiplex PCR; TCRdb's copy has only in-frame clones and leaves some out. The sample has about 180,000 clones, about 47% seen once. The input for sequencing was CD8+ T cells sorted from blood, taken between weeks 51 and 52, from a patient treated with tofacitinib. The source of these receptors is a human donor with alopecia areata.

This chain uses TRBV29-1 with TRBJ2-3; D gene ambiguous. Germline lookup yields CDR1 SQVTM and CDR2 ANQGSEA. Trimming pared 6 bases from V and 5 bases from J, leaving 9 bases between. CDR3 length: 11 amino acids. CDR3 coding DNA: TGCAGCGTGGGGTTGAGAGATACGCAGTATTTT. Translating gives CSVGLRDTQYF.

This clone was recorded only once. A much larger clone sits a single nucleotide away, making a read error possible. The chain links TRBV9 to TRBJ2-2; D may correspond to TRBD1 or TRBD2 (5 bases each). This CDR3 region has 12 residues. In germline, CDR1 is SGDLS, CDR2 YYNGEE. The ends were cut back, 5 bases at V and 4 bases at J, with 6 bases in the middle. CDR3 amino acids: CASSGGTGELFF. CDR3 coding DNA: TGTGCCAGCAGTGGGGGCACCGGGGAGCTGTTTTTT.

This clone has more than one count but fewer than ten. This chain uses TRBV2 with TRBJ2-1; D ambiguous. This CDR3 has 10 amino acids. V gave up 11 bases and J gave up 6 bases, with 8 bases separating them. In germline, CDR1 is SNHLY, CDR2 FYNNEI. CDR3 nucleotides: TGTGCCGTCCGTGGCAATGAGCAGTTCTTC. It translates to CAVRGNEQFF.

The chain links TRBV6-6 to TRBJ2-7, with a possible D match to TRBD2 (5 bases). The CDR3 contains 15 residues. Germline CDR1 MNHNY, CDR2 SVGAGI (reference sequence). V gave up 4 bases and J gave up 4 bases, with 17 bases separating them. CDR3 residues: CASSSPEEVAYEQYF. The CDR3 DNA follows: TGTGCCAGCAGTTCCCCTGAGGAGGTAGCTTACGAGCAGTACTTC.

The rearrangement uses TRBV10-2 and TRBJ1-4; D uncertain. Germline assignment: CDR1 WSHSY and CDR2 SAAADI. The CDR3 spans 13 residues. The V end was cut by 6 bases, the J end by 7 bases, with 12 bases between. CDR3 sequence reads: CASRKGRVEKLFF. DNA for the CDR3: TGCGCCAGCAGGAAGGGCCGCGTTGAAAAACTGTTTTTT.

This clone was picked up a small number of times. The chain couples TRBV10-3 to TRBJ1-6, with D possibly being TRBD1 (6 bases). CDR1 is ENHRY and CDR2 is SYGVKD in the germline V gene. This CDR3 has 16 amino acids. V was clipped by 1 base and J by 5 bases, with 12 bases between them. CDR3 bases: TGTGCCATCAGTGAGTTTTACAGGGAGAATAATTCACCCCTCCACTTT. Its protein product is CAISEFYRENNSPLHF.

This clone has a single count. This rearrangement joins TRBV30 to TRBJ1-2, with D possibly being TRBD1 (5 bases). V was pared by 0 bases and J by 3 bases, with 8 bases between. Germline V gene sequence: CDR1 GTSNPN, CDR2 SVGIG (reference sequence). The CDR3 contains 13 residues. CDR3 amino acids: CAWSVGRDYGYTF. CDR3 in DNA: TGTGCCTGGAGTGTAGGCAGGGACTATGGCTACACCTTC.

The rearrangement uses TRBV27 and TRBJ2-3; D not resolved. The CDR3 sequence is 13 residues long. The germline V and J ends were trimmed by 7 bases and 3 bases, with 11 bases remaining between them. Germline assignment: CDR1 MNHEY and CDR2 SMNVEV (reference sequence). Here the CDR3 reads CASMDPWTDTQYF. As DNA, the CDR3 is TGTGCCAGCATGGACCCTTGGACAGATACGCAGTATTTT.

This clone was observed a handful of times. This rearrangement joins TRBV7-9 to TRBJ2-1; D is perhaps TRBD1 (7 bases). The V end was cut by 3 bases, the J end by 0 bases, with 12 bases between. The CDR3 runs to 16 residues. CDR1 SEHNR and CDR2 FQNEAQ come from the germline V gene (reference sequence). CDR3 in amino acids: CASSFQGGVSYNEQFF. The CDR3, as DNA: TGTGCCAGCAGCTTCCAGGGGGGAGTCTCCTACAATGAGCAGTTCTTC.

This chain uses TRBV15 with TRBJ1-6; D is possibly TRBD1 (5 bases). Germline lookup yields CDR1 LNHNV and CDR2 YYDKDF (reference sequence). The V end lost 1 base, the J end lost 7 bases, and 8 bases lay between the germline ends. This CDR3 is 14 amino acids long. The DNA for the CDR3 is TGTGCCACCAGCAGAGGAGGGGTCAATTCACCCCTCCACTTT. Translated, it gives CATSRGGVNSPLHF.

This clone was counted only a few times. The chain joins TRBV5-6 to TRBJ2-3; D perhaps matches TRBD1 (6 bases). V was clipped by 10 bases and J by 1 base, with 10 bases between them. Germline V gene sequence: CDR1 SGHDT, CDR2 YYEEEE. The CDR3 is 12 residues long. This CDR3 reads CASQGRTDTQYF. The CDR3, as DNA: TGTGCCTCCCAGGGGCGCACAGATACGCAGTATTTT. Full variable domain (outside the CDR3, taken from reference TRBV5-6 and TRBJ2-3): DAGVTQSPTHLIKTRGQQVTLRCSPKSGHDTVSWYQQALGQGPQFIFQYYEEEERQRGNFPDRFSGHQFPNYSSELNVNALLLGDSALYLCASQGRTDTQYFGPGTRLTVL.

The rearrangement uses TRBV14 and TRBJ2-7; 8 bases are shared with TRBD1. This CDR3 region has 16 residues. The trim removed 4 bases at V and 2 bases at J, leaving 10 bases unmatched. From germline, CDR1 is SGHDN and CDR2 FVKESK. The CDR3 reads CASSRSGDRGAYEQYF. CDR3 nucleotides: TGTGCCAGCAGCCGGTCAGGTGACAGGGGCGCCTACGAGCAGTACTTC.

This clone was observed a handful of times. The chain carries TRBV7-9 and TRBJ2-1, with a weak D call TRBD2 (5 bases). CDR1 is SEHNR, CDR2 FQNEAQ, per germline (reference sequence). The length of the CDR3 is 13 residues. V was trimmed by 3 bases and J by 3 bases, leaving 6 bases between them. CDR3 DNA: TGTGCCAGCAGCTTTCGGGACTACAATGAGCAGTTCTTC. Translated, it gives CASSFRDYNEQFF.

CDR3 protein: CASSGSYEQYF. The CDR3 DNA sequence: TGTGCCAGCAGTGGATCCTACGAGCAGTACTTC. The chain carries TRBV6-1 and TRBJ2-7; no reliable D call. The ends were cut back, 4 bases at V and 1 base at J, with 2 bases in the middle. The length of the CDR3 is 11 residues. CDR1 and CDR2 (germline): MNHNS, SASEGT.

The chain couples TRBV4-3 to TRBJ1-5; 8 bases map to TRBD1. Per the germline V gene, CDR1 is LGHNA and CDR2 is YSLEER. CDR3 length: 14 amino acids. The junction had 3 bases not matched to a gene; V was cut back by 1 base and J by 7 bases. The chain's CDR3 is CASSQVWTGQPQHF. CDR3 sequence (DNA): TGCGCCAGCAGCCAAGTGTGGACAGGGCAGCCCCAGCATTTT.

The count of this clone is one. The CDR3 nucleotides read TGTGCCAGTAGTATGGAAACAGGGGGCCGGGCCCAGCAGTACTTC. Its protein product is CASSMETGGRAQQYF. The J gene is TRBJ2-7, the V gene TRBV19; the match to TRBD1 covers 9 bases. There are 15 residues in the CDR3. V lost 3 bases to trimming and J lost 8 bases; unmatched junction nucleotides: 11. Germline CDR1 is LNHDA and CDR2 is SQIVND (reference sequence).

This chain joins TRBV18 and TRBJ2-7; tentative D call: TRBD1 (6 bases). The CDR3 runs 16 residues. Trimming took off 3 bases at V and 0 bases at J, with 15 bases between the two ends. CDR1 and CDR2 from the germline V gene are KGHSH and LQKENI. The CDR3 sequence is CASSPLGQLSSYEQYF. The CDR3 DNA is TGTGCCAGCTCACCCCTAGGACAGTTGAGCTCCTACGAGCAGTACTTC. Based on the CDR3 plus reference TRBV18 and TRBJ2-7, the full variable domain is NAGVMQNPRHLVRRRGQEARLRCSPMKGHSHVYWYRQLPEEGLKFMVYLQKENIIDESGMPKERFSAEFPKEGPSILRIQQVVRGDSAAYFCASSPLGQLSSYEQYFGPGTRLTVT.

The gene calls are TRBV4-3 and TRBJ1-1; D gene ambiguous. CDR1 and CDR2 from the germline V gene are LGHNA and YSLEER. Between the trimmed V and J ends, which lost 1 base and 7 bases, there was a span of 13 bases. The CDR3 consists of 14 residues. CDR3 sequence (DNA): TGCGCCAGCAGCCAAGGGGGAAGGGAGGTTGAAGCTTTCTTT. Translating it yields CASSQGGREVEAFF.